This TCR beta chain was sequenced for a study of T cells in tuberculosis. Study-wide points: Some low-affinity tetramer-binding T cells may be absent from this sample.

The CDR3 extends over 12 amino acids. Germline V gene lookup returns CDR1 GTSNPN and CDR2 SVGIG (reference sequence). V was trimmed by 0 bases and J by 3 bases, leaving 3 bases between them. Chain pairing is unknown; alpha and beta were sequenced separately. This table comes from immunoSEQ multiplex PCR, and its TCRdb copy is limited to in-frame clones, with some not included. The sample lists about 58,000 clones; 88% were seen once. After thawing and overnight rest, PBMC were stained with GMM-loaded CD1B tetramer, viability dye and anti-CD3 for sorting. The CD1B tetramers carried C32 glucose monomycolate purified from Rhodococcus equi. Tetramer-negative cells, 90,000 to 100,000 per donor, were also sorted.

The V and J genes are TRBV30 and TRBJ1-5; D remains unclear. The sample consisted of CD1b-GMM tetramer-negative cells sorted from PBMCs. This TCR was recovered from an adult woman with latent tuberculosis. The CDR3 region has the DNA TGTGCCTGGAGTGTACTCAATCAGCCCCAGCATTTT. Translation: CAWSVLNQPQHF.